The next 2 T cell receptor beta chains were all read from a single sample in a study of blood T cell repertoires in COVID-19. Repertoires were generated with immunoSEQ multiplex PCR, while TCRdb's copy carries only in-frame clones and drops some. Of 35,000 to 50,000 clones listed, 87% are singletons. Sequences were obtained from peripheral blood. These receptors all stem from a man in his sixties with active COVID-19.

V and J are TRBV2 and TRBJ1-5, with 8 bases aligning to TRBD1. This CDR3 is 16 amino acids long. Germline V lookup: CDR1 SNHLY, CDR2 FYNNEI. The V segment lost 11 bases and the J segment 2 bases; nucleotides outside the gene matches: 14. The CDR3 protein is CASRDRSWTGNQPQHF. CDR3 in DNA: TGTGCCTCCCGGGACAGGAGTTGGACAGGCAATCAGCCCCAGCATTTT.

This clone was observed once. This sequence joins TRBV4-3 and TRBJ2-7; TRBD1 matches at 9 bases. V shed 1 base, J shed 6 bases, and the junction held 13 bases outside the gene matches. Germline assignment: CDR1 LGHNA and CDR2 YSLEER. The CDR3 is 17 amino acids. The CDR3 DNA reads as TGCGCCAGCAGCCAAGGATTTGTACAGGGGGCGGGGGTCGAGCAGTACTTC. This encodes CASSQGFVQGAGVEQYF.